This entry lists 25 T cell receptor beta chains sequenced from one sample in a study of T cell responses to AZD1222 COVID-19 vaccine. The assay was immunoSEQ multiplex PCR, and TCRdb's table has in-frame clones only and misses some. This sample carries 70,000 to 95,000 clones, 85% to 90% of them seen once, and the ten largest clones take 2.8%. The sample consisted of peripheral blood, taken on day 0 of MenACWY control vaccination. Every receptor here comes from an adult in good health.

The rearrangement joins TRBV5-4 to TRBJ1-2, with 10 bases matching TRBD1. The germline V gene has CDR1 SGHNT and CDR2 YYREEE (reference sequence). V lost 4 bases, J lost 5 bases, and 11 bases stayed unmatched. The CDR3 is 16 amino acids. CDR3 sequence (DNA): TGTGCCAGCAGCCAGGACCCCGGGACAGGGGAGTATGGCTACACCTTC. Translated, it gives CASSQDPGTGEYGYTF.

The chain employs TRBV5-4 and TRBJ1-2; D remains ambiguous. The V and J ends lost 0 bases and 5 bases respectively, with 8 bases between them. This CDR3 has 13 residues. Germline V lookup: CDR1 SGHNT, CDR2 YYREEE (reference sequence). The CDR3 DNA reads as TGTGCCAGCAGCTTGGATCTCGGATATGGCTACACCTTC. As protein: CASSLDLGYGYTF.

The CDR3 here is CASSQGSGASSGNTIYF. CDR3 nucleotide sequence: TGCGCCAGCAGCCAAGGATCCGGGGCTAGCTCTGGAAACACCATATATTTT. The chain employs TRBV4-3 and TRBJ1-3, with a tentative D call TRBD1 (5 bases). V shed 1 base and J shed 0 bases, with 13 bases lying between them. The CDR3 length is 17 residues. Looked up from germline, CDR1 is LGHNA and CDR2 is YSLEER.

The chain is built from TRBV7-8 and TRBJ2-5, with 8 bases identical to TRBD1. Germline CDR1 SGHVS, CDR2 FQNEAQ. The J segment lost 1 base and the V segment lost 3 bases, leaving 4 bases of the junction unmatched. The CDR3 has 15 amino acids. The CDR3 bases are TGTGCCAGCAGCTTGGGCACAGGGGGCCAAGAGACCCAGTACTTC. Its protein is CASSLGTGGQETQYF.

This chain uses TRBV29-1 with TRBJ1-1; D remains ambiguous. CDR1 is SQVTM and CDR2 is ANQGSEA in the germline V gene. V lost 5 bases and J lost 0, with 13 bases in between. This CDR3 is 14 amino acids long. In DNA form, the CDR3 reads TGCAGCGTTCTATCGCGGACGGTGAACACTGAAGCTTTCTTT. Translating gives CSVLSRTVNTEAFF.

The chain uses TRBV3-1 (or the pseudogene TRBV3-2) and TRBJ2-2; D call uncertain. V was trimmed by 0 bases and J by 6 bases, leaving 11 bases between them. The CDR3 loop spans 15 amino acids. CDR1 is LGHDT, CDR2 YNNKEL, per germline (reference sequence). This CDR3 is CASSQDTKIAGELFF. In DNA, the CDR3 is TGTGCCAGCAGCCAAGATACAAAAATCGCCGGGGAGCTGTTTTTT.

The V gene is TRBV10-1, the J gene TRBJ1-1; D gene ambiguous. The CDR3 runs 12 residues. Germline V gene lookup returns CDR1 WNHNN and CDR2 SYGVQD (reference sequence). Trimming pared 4 bases from V and 3 bases from J, leaving 6 bases between. This chain's CDR3 is CASSVGDTEAFF. The CDR3 DNA reads as TGCGCCAGCAGTGTGGGTGACACTGAAGCTTTCTTT.

The genes are TRBV9 and TRBJ2-1; a possible D gene is TRBD2 (6 bases). The length of the CDR3 is 19 residues. Germline assignment: CDR1 SGDLS and CDR2 YYNGEE. Deletions cut 3 bases from V and 5 bases from J, with 27 bases between. The CDR3: CASSALPLGVGGFDNEQFF. The CDR3 nucleotides read TGTGCCAGCAGCGCATTACCCTTGGGGGTGGGGGGTTTCGACAATGAGCAGTTCTTC.

V and J are TRBV6-5 and TRBJ1-5; D is ambiguous. The germline CDR1 and CDR2 sequences are MNHEY and SVGAGI. The V and J ends lost 4 bases and 4 bases respectively, with 14 bases between them. This CDR3 is 15 amino acids long. CDR3 amino acids: CASSLSGRTNQPQHF. The CDR3 DNA reads TGTGCCAGCAGTTTGTCGGGGAGAACTAATCAGCCCCAGCATTTT.

This clone has just a few counts. The chain is built from TRBV6-2 or TRBV6-3 and TRBJ1-2; D may be TRBD1 (5 bases). V lost 5 bases, J lost 4 bases, and 20 bases lay in between. Germline V gene data show CDR1 as MNHEY and CDR2 as SVGEGT. The CDR3 is 16 amino acids. CDR3: CASSPVAGGTVYGYTF. Here the CDR3 DNA reads TGTGCCAGCAGTCCGGTGGCGGGGGGAACCGTCTATGGCTACACCTTC.

The rearrangement links TRBV19 to TRBJ2-1, with 7 bases identical to TRBD2. The J segment lost 2 bases and the V segment lost 4 bases, leaving 11 bases of the junction unmatched. The germline V gene has CDR1 LNHDA and CDR2 SQIVND (reference sequence). The CDR3 is 17 residues long. The CDR3 nucleotides read TGTGCCAGTAGTACGCGCCCCAGCGGGGTAACCTACAATGAGCAGTTCTTC. Its translation: CASSTRPSGVTYNEQFF.

The V call is TRBV2, the J call TRBJ1-5; 7 bases align to TRBD1. After removal of 4 bases from V and 0 bases from J, the junction contained 6 bases not matched to a gene. Germline CDR1 and CDR2: SNHLY and FYNNEI. The CDR3 length is 16 residues. CDR3 sequence reads: CASSVGQTPSNQPQHF. Written as DNA, the CDR3 is TGTGCCAGCAGTGTGGGACAGACACCTAGCAATCAGCCCCAGCATTTT.

The V and J genes are TRBV3-1 (or the pseudogene TRBV3-2) and TRBJ1-2; D is unclear. The CDR3 runs 14 residues. CDR1 is LGHDT, CDR2 YNNKEL, per germline (reference sequence). The ends were cut back, 4 bases at V and 6 bases at J, with 15 bases in the middle. In DNA form, the CDR3 reads TGTGCCAGCAGCCCCCTAGGTAGAGGCGATGGCTACACCTTC. Translation gives CASSPLGRGDGYTF.

The CDR3 DNA is TGCGCCAGCAGCTTGGATGTGGGGCCTAATGAAAAACTGTTTTTT. It translates to CASSLDVGPNEKLFF. The chain combines TRBV5-1 with TRBJ1-4, with D possibly TRBD1 on 5 matching bases. CDR1 and CDR2 from the germline V gene are SGHRS and YFSETQ. The length of the CDR3 is 15 residues. V was trimmed by 0 bases and J by 3 bases, leaving 9 bases between them. The complete variable domain, with remaining parts taken from reference TRBV5-1 and TRBJ1-4, reads KAGVTQTPRYLIKTRGQQVTLSCSPISGHRSVSWYQQTPGQGLQFLFEYFSETQRNKGNFPGRFSGRQFSNSRSEMNVSTLELGDSALYLCASSLDVGPNEKLFFGSGTQLSVL.

CDR3 DNA: TGTGCCAGCATAGGGGACAGCCAAGAGACCCAGTACTTC. As protein: CASIGDSQETQYF. The chain carries TRBV7-9 and TRBJ2-5, with 7 bases lining up with TRBD1. CDR1 and CDR2 (germline): SEHNR, FQNEAQ (reference sequence). The ends lost 7 bases at V and 1 base at J; junction bases unmatched: 3. The CDR3 totals 13 residues.

This clone was detected once. This sequence joins TRBV4-3 and TRBJ1-6; 9 nucleotides agree with TRBD1. The CDR3 sequence is 17 residues long. Germline CDR1 is LGHNA and CDR2 is YSLEER. The junction had 9 bases not matched to a gene; V was cut back by 0 bases and J by 9 bases. The CDR3 DNA follows: TGCGCCAGCAGCCAAGACCGAGAACAGGGGGCGCGTTCACCCCTCCACTTT. Protein sequence: CASSQDREQGARSPLHF.

This sequence joins TRBV5-4 and TRBJ1-1; tentatively, D is TRBD1 (6 bases). Between the trimmed V and J ends, which lost 1 base and 5 bases, there was a span of 15 bases. CDR3 size: 15 residues. From germline, CDR1 is SGHNT and CDR2 YYREEE (reference sequence). CDR3 sequence reads: CASSLWSGGGTEAFF. The CDR3 region has the DNA TGTGCCAGCAGCTTGTGGTCTGGAGGGGGGACTGAAGCTTTCTTT.

The rearrangement links TRBV27 to TRBJ1-1, with a weak D call TRBD1 (5 bases). From germline, CDR1 is MNHEY and CDR2 SMNVEV (reference sequence). This CDR3 has 13 residues. The V end lost 6 bases, the J end lost 3 bases, and 11 bases lay between the germline ends. Here the CDR3 DNA reads TGTGCCAGCAGACGGTCAGGGTACACTGAAGCTTTCTTT. Amino acids: CASRRSGYTEAFF.

The rearrangement links TRBV27 to TRBJ2-3; 11 bases map to TRBD2. The germline V gene has CDR1 MNHEY and CDR2 SMNVEV (reference sequence). The trim removed 3 bases at V and 2 bases at J, leaving 10 bases unmatched. CDR3 size: 18 residues. CDR3 region: CASSFQVASGGTTDTQYF. The DNA for the CDR3 is TGTGCCAGCAGTTTTCAAGTGGCTAGCGGGGGGACCACAGATACGCAGTATTTT.

V usage is TRBV7-2 and J usage is TRBJ2-1; 10 bases are a match to TRBD2. V gave up 4 bases and J gave up 6 bases; unmatched junction bases: 9. CDR3 length: 16 amino acids. The V gene's germline CDR1 is SGHTA and CDR2 FQGNSA. The CDR3 DNA follows: TGTGCCAGCAGCTCCCCCCAGCGGGGGGGCCTCAATGAGCAGTTCTTC. Amino acids: CASSSPQRGGLNEQFF.

J is TRBJ2-3 and V is TRBV3-1 (or the pseudogene TRBV3-2); the D gene is possibly TRBD1 (5 bases). This CDR3 contains 15 residues. Trimming stripped 4 bases from V and 4 bases from J, with 15 bases between. In germline, CDR1 is LGHDT, CDR2 YNNKEL (reference sequence). Here the CDR3 reads CASSPQGIRADTQYF. CDR3 DNA sequence: TGTGCCAGCAGCCCCCAGGGCATAAGGGCAGATACGCAGTATTTT.

The V call is TRBV19, the J call TRBJ1-2, with a possible D match to TRBD1 (5 bases). The CDR3 sequence is 20 residues long. Germline V gives CDR1 LNHDA, CDR2 SQIVND (reference sequence). Trimming pared 5 bases from V and 4 bases from J, leaving 32 bases between. CDR3 in DNA: TGTGCCAGTAGTCCTACCGGGCCAAGGGGCTTACTCCCCATCGTCTATGGCTACACCTTC. This encodes CASSPTGPRGLLPIVYGYTF.

This chain links TRBV6-2 or TRBV6-3 with TRBJ1-1, with TRBD1 matching over 8 bases. J was trimmed by 4 bases and V by 5 bases; bases with no gene match: 6. The CDR3 totals 14 residues. CDR1 is MNHEY and CDR2 is SVGEGT in the germline V gene. The CDR3 is CASSKYDRGTEAFF. The CDR3, as DNA: TGTGCCAGCAGTAAGTATGACAGGGGCACTGAAGCTTTCTTT.

The chain joins TRBV27 to TRBJ1-2; D might be TRBD1 (5 bases). Trimming shortened V by 0 bases and J by 8 bases, and 22 bases separated the two germline ends. CDR3 size: 17 residues. The germline gives CDR1 MNHEY, CDR2 SMNVEV (reference sequence). The CDR3 nucleotides read TGTGCCAGCAGTTTATCGGAAGACAGCCTACAACCTAACGGCTACACCTTC. It specifies CASSLSEDSLQPNGYTF.

In its sample, this clone was seen once. The chain joins TRBV7-6 to TRBJ2-1; maybe TRBD2 (5 bases). The CDR3 sequence is 14 residues long. Per the germline V gene, CDR1 is SGHVS and CDR2 is FNYEAQ. Trimming left V 5 bases short and J 8 bases short, with 16 bases between. CDR3 DNA: TGTGCCAGCAGCCCCGATGGGAGCAACTATGAGCAGTTCTTC. Translation: CASSPDGSNYEQFF. The complete variable domain, with remaining parts taken from reference TRBV7-6 and TRBJ2-1, reads GAGVSQSPRYKVTKRGQDVALRCDPISGHVSLYWYRQALGQGPEFLTYFNYEAQQDKSGLPNDRFSAERPEGSISTLTIQRTEQRDSAMYRCASSPDGSNYEQFFGPGTRLTVL.